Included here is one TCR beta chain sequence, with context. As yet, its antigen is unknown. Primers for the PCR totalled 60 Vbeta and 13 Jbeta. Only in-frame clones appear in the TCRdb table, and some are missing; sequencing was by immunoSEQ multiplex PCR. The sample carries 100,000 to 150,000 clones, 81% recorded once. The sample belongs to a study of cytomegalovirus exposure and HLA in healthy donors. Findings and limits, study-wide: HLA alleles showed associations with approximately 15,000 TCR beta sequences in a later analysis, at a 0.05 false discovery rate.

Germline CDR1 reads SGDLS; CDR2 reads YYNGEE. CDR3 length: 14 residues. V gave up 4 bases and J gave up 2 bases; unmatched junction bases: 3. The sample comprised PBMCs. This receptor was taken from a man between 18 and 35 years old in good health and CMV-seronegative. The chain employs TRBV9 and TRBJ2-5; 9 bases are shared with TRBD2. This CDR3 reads CASSPGLAQETQYF. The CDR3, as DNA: TGTGCCAGCAGCCCCGGACTAGCGCAAGAGACCCAGTACTTC.